The clone carrying this T cell receptor beta chain has only a few counts. Its target is unknown. A much larger clone sits a single nucleotide away, making a read error possible. The sample belongs to a study of blood T cells in healthy people across ages. Study conclusions and caveats: Nothing was known about donor CMV status, and this possibly confounded expanded clonotype changes. Higher diversity and more naive CD4+ cells were features of long-lived donors, compared to aged donors.

Next came a second PCR, run for roughly 6 to 11 cycles, which used a sample-barcoded 5' primer along with a J-beta primer mix. TCRdb analysed the 5' RACE reads with MiXCR anew, one entry per CDR3 protein. Of about 1.6 million distinct CDR3 sequences in the sample, around 35% are singletons; the top ten hold 11%. The receptor was derived from a woman between 25 and 40 years old in good health. Sequenced sample: blood.

Written as DNA, the CDR3 is TGTGCCAGCAGCGCCCTTAGCAGGGGGGCCTACGAGCAGTACTTC. Translation gives CASSALSRGAYEQYF. The V and J genes are TRBV7-9 and TRBJ2-7; weak D call: TRBD1 (7 bases). Trimming took off 5 bases at V and 2 bases at J, with 16 bases between the two ends. This CDR3 is 15 amino acids long. The V gene's germline CDR1 is SEHNR and CDR2 FQNEAQ (reference sequence).